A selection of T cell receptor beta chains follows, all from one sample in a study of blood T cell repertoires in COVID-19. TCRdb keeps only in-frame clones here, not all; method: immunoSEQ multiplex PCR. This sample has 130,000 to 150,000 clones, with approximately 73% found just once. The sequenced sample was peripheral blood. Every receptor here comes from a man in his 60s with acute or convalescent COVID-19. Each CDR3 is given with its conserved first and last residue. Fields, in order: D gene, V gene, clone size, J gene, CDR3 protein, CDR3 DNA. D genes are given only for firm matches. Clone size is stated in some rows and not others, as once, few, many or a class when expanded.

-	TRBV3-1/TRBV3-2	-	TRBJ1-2	CASSQAGAGGYTF	TGTGCCAGCAGCCAAGCAGGGGCGGGTGGCTACACCTTC
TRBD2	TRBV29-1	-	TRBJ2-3	CSVVILAGVADTQYF	TGCAGCGTCGTCATACTAGCGGGAGTCGCAGATACGCAGTATTTT
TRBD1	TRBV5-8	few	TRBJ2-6	CASSLQGSGANVLTF	TGTGCCAGCAGCTTACAGGGGTCTGGGGCCAACGTCCTGACTTTC
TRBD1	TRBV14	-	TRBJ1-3	CASSLTGDYSGNTIYF	TGTGCCAGCAGCCTGACAGGGGACTACTCTGGAAACACCATATATTTT
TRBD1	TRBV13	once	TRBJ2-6	CASSPGQGRAGANVLTF	TGTGCCAGCAGCCCGGGACAGGGAAGAGCTGGGGCCAACGTCCTGACTTTC
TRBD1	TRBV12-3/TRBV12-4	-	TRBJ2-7	CASRGTAAYEQYF	TGTGCCAGCAGAGGGACAGCCGCCTACGAGCAGTACTTC
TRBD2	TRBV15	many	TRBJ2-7	CATSRGPTSGVGYEQYF	TGTGCCACCAGCAGAGGGCCGACTAGCGGGGTGGGGTACGAGCAGTACTTC
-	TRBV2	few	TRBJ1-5	CASTLVGGGQPQHF	TGTGCCAGCACTCTCGTTGGGGGCGGACAGCCCCAGCATTTT
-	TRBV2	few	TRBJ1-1	CASSDTRHIAEAFF	TGTGCCAGCAGTGATACTAGACATATAGCTGAAGCTTTCTTT
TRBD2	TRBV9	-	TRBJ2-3	CASSVTSGNSDTQYF	TGTGCCAGCAGCGTGACTAGCGGGAACTCAGATACGCAGTATTTT
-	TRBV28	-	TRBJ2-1	CASSPEGVNEQFF	TGTGCCAGCAGTCCCGAAGGGGTCAATGAGCAGTTCTTC
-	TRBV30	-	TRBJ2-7	CAWSVRYEQYF	TGTGCCTGGAGTGTCAGATACGAGCAGTACTTC
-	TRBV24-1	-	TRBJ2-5	CATSEGQQETQYF	TGTGCCACCAGTGAGGGCCAGCAGGAGACCCAGTACTTC
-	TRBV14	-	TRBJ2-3	CASSLAGLTDTQYF	TGTGCCAGCAGCTTGGCGGGATTAACAGATACGCAGTATTTT
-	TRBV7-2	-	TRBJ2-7	CASSLWDTRTYEQYF	TGTGCCAGCAGCCTCTGGGACACTCGAACCTACGAGCAGTACTTC
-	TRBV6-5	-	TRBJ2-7	CASSRVSQAYEQYF	TGTGCCAGCAGTAGAGTCTCGCAGGCCTACGAGCAGTACTTC
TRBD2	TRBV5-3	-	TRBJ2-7	CARSHPLAGASEQYF	TGTGCCAGATCTCATCCGCTAGCGGGAGCTAGCGAGCAGTACTTC
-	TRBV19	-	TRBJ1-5	CASSLGTRITSGPDQPQHF	TGTGCCAGTTCCCTCGGGACAAGAATTACCTCGGGCCCTGATCAGCCCCAGCATTTT
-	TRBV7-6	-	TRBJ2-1	CASSLDEGRDEQFF	TGTGCCAGCAGCTTAGATGAGGGAAGGGATGAGCAGTTCTTC
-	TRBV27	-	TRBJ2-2	CASSPSTLNTGELFF	TGTGCCAGCAGTCCGTCGACACTCAACACCGGGGAGCTGTTTTTT
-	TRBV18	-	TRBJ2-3	CASGPGGAGADTQYF	TGTGCCAGCGGGCCGGGCGGAGCGGGCGCAGATACGCAGTATTTT